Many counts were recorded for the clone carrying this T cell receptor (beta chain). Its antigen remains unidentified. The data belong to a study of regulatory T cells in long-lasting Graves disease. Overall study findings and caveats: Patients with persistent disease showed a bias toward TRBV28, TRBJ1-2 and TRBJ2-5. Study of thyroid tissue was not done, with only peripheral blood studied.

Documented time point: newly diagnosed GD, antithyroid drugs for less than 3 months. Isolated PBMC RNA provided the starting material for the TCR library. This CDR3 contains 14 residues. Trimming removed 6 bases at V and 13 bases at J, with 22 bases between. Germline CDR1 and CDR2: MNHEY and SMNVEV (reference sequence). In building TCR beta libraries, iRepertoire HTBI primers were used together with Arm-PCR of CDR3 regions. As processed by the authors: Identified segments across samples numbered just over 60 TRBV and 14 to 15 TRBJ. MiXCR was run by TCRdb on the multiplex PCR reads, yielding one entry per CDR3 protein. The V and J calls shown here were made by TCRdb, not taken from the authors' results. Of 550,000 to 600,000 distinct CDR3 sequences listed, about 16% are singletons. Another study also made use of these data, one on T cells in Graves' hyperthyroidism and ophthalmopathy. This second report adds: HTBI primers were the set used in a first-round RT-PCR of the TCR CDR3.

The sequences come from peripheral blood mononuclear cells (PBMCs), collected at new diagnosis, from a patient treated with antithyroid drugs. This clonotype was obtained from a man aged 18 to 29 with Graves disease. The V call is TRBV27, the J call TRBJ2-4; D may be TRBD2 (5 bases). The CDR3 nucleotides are TGTGCCAGCAGCCCTGGACGGGTGGAGGAGAGACAGTACTTC. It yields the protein CASSPGRVEERQYF.